These T cell receptor beta chains were read from a single sample in a study of blood T cell repertoires in COVID-19. Generated by immunoSEQ multiplex PCR, the TCRdb table keeps only in-frame clones and is missing some. This sample has 200,000 to 300,000 clones, with around 87% found just once. The source material was peripheral blood. These receptors were taken from a woman aged 45 to 65 with acute or convalescent COVID-19. Both conserved end residues are part of each CDR3. D genes are given only for firm matches. Clone sizes are given selectively: once, few, many, or a class where the clone is expanded.

j_call: TRBJ1-6; v_call: TRBV5-1; clone_size: -; d_call: -; cdr3_length: 12; cdr3_aa: CASSGSHSPLHF; cdr3_nt: TGCGCCAGTTCTGGGAGTCATTCACCCCTCCACTTT
j_call: TRBJ2-1; v_call: TRBV30; clone_size: -; d_call: TRBD2; cdr3_length: 14; cdr3_aa: CAWSLGTSYNEQFF; cdr3_nt: TGTGCCTGGAGTCTGGGGACTAGCTACAATGAGCAGTTCTTC
j_call: TRBJ2-2; v_call: TRBV7-3; clone_size: -; d_call: -; cdr3_length: 16; cdr3_aa: CASSRSGGANTGELFF; cdr3_nt: TGTGCCAGCAGCCGAAGTGGGGGCGCGAACACCGGGGAGCTGTTTTTT
j_call: TRBJ2-1; v_call: TRBV7-2; clone_size: -; d_call: TRBD2; cdr3_length: 16; cdr3_aa: CASSLGPAGENNEQFF; cdr3_nt: TGTGCCAGCAGCTTAGGTCCAGCGGGAGAGAACAATGAGCAGTTCTTC
j_call: TRBJ2-3; v_call: TRBV19; clone_size: -; d_call: -; cdr3_length: 15; cdr3_aa: CASSMAGEYPDTQYF; cdr3_nt: TGTGCCAGTAGTATGGCAGGGGAATATCCAGATACGCAGTATTTT
j_call: TRBJ1-2; v_call: TRBV12-3/TRBV12-4; clone_size: -; d_call: -; cdr3_length: 13; cdr3_aa: CASSPTGIDGYTF; cdr3_nt: TGTGCCAGCAGCCCCACAGGGATTGACGGCTACACCTTC
j_call: TRBJ1-2; v_call: TRBV6-5; clone_size: -; d_call: -; cdr3_length: 15; cdr3_aa: CASSSYRRGSNGYTF; cdr3_nt: TGTGCCAGCAGTTCATACAGGAGGGGTTCTAATGGCTACACCTTC
j_call: TRBJ1-3; v_call: TRBV4-2; clone_size: -; d_call: -; cdr3_length: 16; cdr3_aa: CASSPEVSGSGNTIYF; cdr3_nt: TGTGCCAGCAGCCCGGAGGTTTCAGGATCTGGAAACACCATATATTTT
j_call: TRBJ1-5; v_call: TRBV28; clone_size: once; d_call: TRBD1; cdr3_length: 15; cdr3_aa: CASDTTGGAAQPQHF; cdr3_nt: TGTGCCTCCGACACCACAGGGGGCGCGGCCCAGCCCCAGCATTTT
j_call: TRBJ2-5; v_call: TRBV5-4; clone_size: few; d_call: TRBD2; cdr3_length: 16; cdr3_aa: CASSFGLAGGMETQYF; cdr3_nt: TGTGCCAGCAGCTTCGGACTAGCGGGAGGTATGGAGACCCAGTACTTC
j_call: TRBJ1-5; v_call: TRBV6-5; clone_size: few; d_call: TRBD1; cdr3_length: 15; cdr3_aa: CASREGQGGFLAQHF; cdr3_nt: TGTGCCAGCAGAGAGGGACAGGGTGGGTTCTTAGCCCAGCATTTT
j_call: TRBJ2-7; v_call: TRBV27; clone_size: once; d_call: -; cdr3_length: 14; cdr3_aa: CASSLQGLKYEQYF; cdr3_nt: TGTGCCAGCAGTTTACAGGGACTGAAGTACGAGCAGTACTTC
j_call: TRBJ1-4; v_call: TRBV21-1; clone_size: -; d_call: -; cdr3_length: 18; cdr3_aa: CASSKKLLERGAREKLFF; cdr3_nt: TGTGCCAGCAGCAAAAAACTCCTTGAAAGGGGCGCGAGAGAAAAACTGTTTTTT
j_call: TRBJ1-4; v_call: TRBV28; clone_size: -; d_call: -; cdr3_length: 11; cdr3_aa: CASSLRGKLFF; cdr3_nt: TGTGCCAGCAGTTTAAGGGGAAAACTGTTTTTT
j_call: TRBJ1-3; v_call: TRBV19; clone_size: -; d_call: TRBD1; cdr3_length: 17; cdr3_aa: CASSTQGTAGPGNTIYF; cdr3_nt: TGTGCCAGTAGTACCCAGGGGACAGCCGGCCCTGGAAACACCATATATTTT
j_call: TRBJ1-1; v_call: TRBV2; clone_size: -; d_call: -; cdr3_length: 13; cdr3_aa: CASSWTVNTEAFF; cdr3_nt: TGTGCCAGCAGTTGGACAGTGAACACTGAAGCTTTCTTT
j_call: TRBJ1-5; v_call: TRBV19; clone_size: -; d_call: -; cdr3_length: 12; cdr3_aa: CASSPLNQPQHF; cdr3_nt: TGTGCCAGTAGTCCCCTGAATCAGCCCCAGCATTTT
j_call: TRBJ2-1; v_call: TRBV12-5; clone_size: -; d_call: TRBD2; cdr3_length: 12; cdr3_aa: CASGGGSNEQFF; cdr3_nt: TGTGCTAGTGGGGGAGGGTCGAATGAGCAGTTCTTC
j_call: TRBJ1-5; v_call: TRBV6-4; clone_size: -; d_call: -; cdr3_length: 15; cdr3_aa: CASSQTSVGNQPQHF; cdr3_nt: TGTGCCAGCAGTCAGACAAGTGTCGGCAATCAGCCCCAGCATTTT
j_call: TRBJ2-2; v_call: TRBV20-1; clone_size: -; d_call: -; cdr3_length: 11; cdr3_aa: CSATGSGELFF; cdr3_nt: TGCAGTGCTACCGGGAGCGGGGAGCTGTTTTTT
j_call: TRBJ1-5; v_call: TRBV2; clone_size: -; d_call: -; cdr3_length: 14; cdr3_aa: CASSGQTENQPQHF; cdr3_nt: TGTGCCAGCAGTGGCCAGACAGAAAATCAGCCCCAGCATTTT